This TCR beta chain was sequenced during a study of blood T cell repertoires in COVID-19. Seattle patient enrollment occurred during active infection, with longitudinal follow-up thereafter. Profiling relied on immunoSEQ multiplex PCR, and the TCRdb table lists in-frame clones only, not all of them. The sample consists of under 95,000 clones, approximately 85% of them appearing once. The sequence derives from a woman older than 75 with COVID-19, enrolled during active disease. Sequencing was performed on peripheral blood.

In DNA, the CDR3 is TGTGCCAGCAGCCAAGATAGGGGAACAGTGTTTAGCACAGATACGCAGTATTTT. Translation: CASSQDRGTVFSTDTQYF. The genes are TRBV14 and TRBJ2-3; a possible D gene is TRBD1 (5 bases). Trimming stripped 0 bases from V and 0 bases from J, with 16 bases between. Per the germline V gene, CDR1 is SGHDN and CDR2 is FVKESK. The CDR3 sequence is 18 residues long.